This T cell receptor (beta chain) was observed in a study of T cells in Graves' hyperthyroidism and ophthalmopathy. Overall study: The initial diagnosis was the point when peripheral blood was collected, ahead of any treatment.

Graves' hyperthyroidism without ophthalmopathy progression within 18 months was termed stable. The investigators amplified TCR beta CDR3 regions from RNA transcripts. RT-PCR in the first round (using the HTBI primer set) targeted the TCR CDR3. TCRdb used MiXCR to reprocess the multiplex PCR reads, holding one entry per CDR3 protein. Of around 420,000 distinct CDR3 sequences listed, less than 20% are singletons. Whole-study results and caveats: Ophthalmopathy was model-predicted a median about 6.9 months pre-onset. Most expanded thyroid clonotypes above 0.001 also appeared in blood.

This clonotype appeared a few times. What it binds is unknown. With V trimmed by 6 bases and J by 5 bases, 6 bases remained unmatched. This CDR3 spans 14 amino acids. This sequence joins TRBV12-3 or TRBV12-4 and TRBJ2-3; 9 bases align to TRBD2. Sequencing used blood. The sequence derives from a woman aged 18-29 years with Graves' hyperthyroidism. The CDR3 is CASRIAGAGDTQYF. CDR3 DNA: TGTGCCAGCAGAATAGCGGGAGCGGGAGATACGCAGTATTTT.